A single sample gave rise to the 20 T cell receptor beta chains below, sequenced in a study of cytomegalovirus exposure and HLA in healthy donors. Only in-frame clones appear in the TCRdb table, and some are missing; sequencing was by immunoSEQ multiplex PCR. Here the sample spans under 200,000 clones, 70% to 90% being singletons. The sample was PBMCs. All receptors come from a woman aged 18-29 years in good health and CMV-seronegative.

This rearrangement joins TRBV25-1 to TRBJ1-6; D is unresolved. V was pared by 4 bases and J by 8 bases, with 9 bases between. Germline loops: CDR1 MGHDK, CDR2 SYGVNS. The CDR3 length is 13 residues. The CDR3 nucleotides are TGTGCCAGCAGTGCACTAGATCATTCACCCCTCCACTTT. Translation: CASSALDHSPLHF.

V and J are TRBV27 and TRBJ1-1, with D unresolved. Germline loops: CDR1 MNHEY, CDR2 SMNVEV (reference sequence). Trimming removed 3 bases at V and 4 bases at J, with 12 bases between. The CDR3 runs 14 residues. CDR3 protein: CASSLESGSTEAFF. As DNA, the CDR3 is TGTGCCAGCAGTTTGGAATCAGGAAGCACTGAAGCTTTCTTT.

The rearrangement joins TRBV2 to TRBJ2-7; TRBD2 matches at 10 bases. Losses at the gene ends were 6 bases for V and 2 bases for J; bases not matched to a gene: 4. The CDR3 runs to 14 residues. The germline V gene has CDR1 SNHLY and CDR2 FYNNEI. The CDR3 coding sequence is TGTGCCAGCAGGAGGACTAGCGGTGCCTACGAGCAGTACTTC. It translates to CASRRTSGAYEQYF.

The V gene is TRBV19, the J gene TRBJ2-3, with 7 bases matching TRBD1. Germline-derived CDR1 and CDR2 are LNHDA and SQIVND (reference sequence). This CDR3 has 13 amino acids. Unmatched junction bases numbered 4, after V lost 8 bases and J lost 2 bases. The CDR3 loop is CASSDRDTDTQYF. CDR3 DNA: TGTGCCAGTTCCGACAGGGACACAGATACGCAGTATTTT.

This clone has a handful of counts. The chain carries TRBV12-5 and TRBJ2-7, with a tentative D call TRBD1 (6 bases). The germline V and J ends were trimmed by 5 bases and 0 bases, with 14 bases remaining between them. The CDR3 is 15 residues long. Germline CDR1 is LGHNT and CDR2 is FRNRAP. CDR3 loop: CASGPSGTLSYEQYF. DNA of the CDR3: TGTGCTAGTGGTCCCTCCGGGACACTCTCCTACGAGCAGTACTTC.

J is TRBJ1-2 and V is TRBV5-1, with D perhaps matching TRBD1 (6 bases). Germline V gene sequence: CDR1 SGHRS, CDR2 YFSETQ. This CDR3 has 15 amino acids. V was clipped by 3 bases and J by 4 bases, with 16 bases between them. CDR3 DNA: TGCGCCAGCAGCTGGGAGGGACAAACCTCCTATGGCTACACCTTC. It codes for CASSWEGQTSYGYTF.

This chain links TRBV10-3 with TRBJ1-3; 7 bases are shared with TRBD1. With V trimmed by 6 bases and J by 3 bases, 2 bases remained unmatched. The CDR3 spans 13 residues. The germline CDR1 and CDR2 sequences are ENHRY and SYGVKD. In nucleotides, the CDR3 is TGTGCCATCAGCGGACAGGATGGAAACACCATATATTTT. It encodes CAISGQDGNTIYF.

This clone appeared a few times. V gene TRBV7-9 combines with J gene TRBJ1-2, with 8 bases identical to TRBD1. Germline lookup yields CDR1 SEHNR and CDR2 FQNEAQ (reference sequence). The length of the CDR3 is 14 residues. The junction had 4 bases not matched to a gene; V was cut back by 5 bases and J by 2 bases. CDR3 sequence (DNA): TGTGCCAGCAGCCCTAGACAGGGGAACTATGGCTACACCTTC. This translates into CASSPRQGNYGYTF. Combining the CDR3 with reference TRBV7-9 and TRBJ1-2 gives the whole variable domain DTGVSQNPRHKITKRGQNVTFRCDPISEHNRLYWYRQTLGQGPEFLTYFQNEAQLEKSRLLSDRFSAERPKGSFSTLEIQRTEQGDSAMYLCASSPRQGNYGYTFGSGTRLTVV.

This clone appeared a single time. V is TRBV27 and J is TRBJ1-1, with D hard to call. The CDR3 consists of 12 residues. Looked up from germline, CDR1 is MNHEY and CDR2 is SMNVEV (reference sequence). V lost 3 bases to trimming and J lost 5 bases, with 7 bases between them. The CDR3: CASSFRGTEAFF. CDR3 nucleotide sequence: TGTGCCAGCAGTTTCCGGGGTACTGAAGCTTTCTTT.

This rearrangement joins TRBV14 to TRBJ2-7; 7 bases line up with TRBD2. Trimming took 0 bases from V and 0 from J; bases not matched to a gene: 8. The germline V gene encodes CDR1 SGHDN and CDR2 FVKESK. The length of the CDR3 is 17 residues. The CDR3 DNA is TGTGCCAGCAGCCAAGATCTTGGGGGGGATTCCTCCTACGAGCAGTACTTC. This sequence encodes CASSQDLGGDSSYEQYF.

This clone was seen more than once but under ten times. The chain is built from TRBV18 and TRBJ2-3; 8 nucleotides align to TRBD1. Trimming at V came to 4 bases and at J to 0 bases, leaving 3 bases not matched to a gene. This CDR3 is built from 15 residues. Looked up from germline, CDR1 is KGHSH and CDR2 is LQKENI. This CDR3 is CASSRTGGSTDTQYF. The CDR3 coding sequence is TGTGCCAGCTCACGCACAGGGGGAAGCACAGATACGCAGTATTTT.

The chain joins TRBV7-9 to TRBJ1-1; D might be TRBD1 (5 bases). This CDR3 has 14 residues. Trimming pared 2 bases from V and 5 bases from J, leaving 12 bases between. Per the germline V gene, CDR1 is SEHNR and CDR2 is FQNEAQ (reference sequence). CDR3 nucleotides: TGTGCCAGCAGCTTATGGGGGGAAGGGACTGAAGCTTTCTTT. Protein product: CASSLWGEGTEAFF.

The chain couples TRBV5-1 to TRBJ2-5; 13 nucleotides match TRBD2. This CDR3 has 15 amino acids. J lost 4 bases, V lost 4 bases, and 4 bases had no gene match. Germline CDR1 is SGHRS and CDR2 is YFSETQ. CDR3 DNA sequence: TGCGCCAGCAGCAAAAGGACTAGCGGGGGAGAGACCCAGTACTTC. Its translation: CASSKRTSGGETQYF.

The chain uses TRBV5-6 and TRBJ1-1; D is undetermined. The V and J ends lost 2 bases and 3 bases respectively, with 14 bases between them. CDR1 is SGHDT and CDR2 is YYEEEE in the germline V gene. The CDR3 is 15 residues long. The CDR3 sequence: CASSFGPAGYTEAFF. CDR3 DNA: TGTGCCAGCAGCTTTGGACCTGCGGGGTACACTGAAGCTTTCTTT.

The chain employs TRBV27 and TRBJ2-1, with D tentatively TRBD2 (6 bases). V shed 2 bases and J shed 0 bases, with 17 bases lying between them. From germline, CDR1 is MNHEY and CDR2 SMNVEV (reference sequence). This CDR3 contains 18 residues. CDR3 nucleotides: TGTGCCAGCAGTTTAGGAGGGGCAAGCAGGAGCTCCTACAATGAGCAGTTCTTC. This codes for CASSLGGASRSSYNEQFF.

The genes are TRBV4-1 and TRBJ1-2; perhaps TRBD1 as D (6 bases). V was clipped by 7 bases and J by 1 base, with 13 bases between them. The CDR3 is 14 residues long. Germline CDR1 is MGHRA and CDR2 is YSYEKL. CDR3 sequence (DNA): TGCGCCAGCACTGGGCAGGGGCTTAACTATGGCTACACCTTC. This codes for CASTGQGLNYGYTF.

The J gene is TRBJ2-6, the V gene TRBV7-9, with D possibly TRBD2 on 6 matching bases. The ends were cut back, 3 bases at V and 3 bases at J, with 12 bases in the middle. This CDR3 has 16 residues. CDR1 is SEHNR, CDR2 FQNEAQ, per germline (reference sequence). CDR3 sequence (DNA): TGTGCCAGCAGCTTTTTCGGGGGAGATGGGGCCAACGTCCTGACTTTC. Protein sequence: CASSFFGGDGANVLTF.

This chain uses TRBV6-5 with TRBJ1-1; D is uncertain. The germline V gene has CDR1 MNHEY and CDR2 SVGAGI. The CDR3 covers 13 residues. V dropped 6 bases and J dropped 1 base, with 9 bases sitting between them. Written as DNA, the CDR3 is TGTGCCAGCAGCCTGGGCTCGAACACTGAAGCTTTCTTT. This encodes CASSLGSNTEAFF.

CDR3: CASSIVVSGIGREQYF. CDR3 bases: TGTGCCAGTAGTATAGTGGTGAGCGGGATCGGCCGCGAGCAGTACTTC. This chain links TRBV19 with TRBJ2-7; 7 bases align to TRBD2. V was pared by 1 base and J by 6 bases, with 12 bases of the junction left unmatched. Germline loops: CDR1 LNHDA, CDR2 SQIVND (reference sequence). This CDR3 is 16 amino acids long.

V and J are TRBV29-1 and TRBJ1-3; tentatively, D is TRBD1 (6 bases). The V end lost 0 bases, the J end lost 2 bases, and 8 bases lay between the germline ends. Germline V gene sequence: CDR1 SQVTM, CDR2 ANQGSEA. CDR3 length equals 14 residues. The CDR3 DNA reads TGCAGCGTTGAAGAGGGGGCAGCTGGAAACACCATATATTTT. Protein sequence: CSVEEGAAGNTIYF. The full variable domain, in which reference TRBV29-1 and TRBJ1-3 provide the parts outside the CDR3, is SAVISQKPSRDICQRGTSLTIQCQVDSQVTMMFWYRQQPGQSLTLIATANQGSEATYESGFVIDKFPISRPNLTFSTLTVSNMSPEDSSIYLCSVEEGAAGNTIYFGEGSWLTVV.